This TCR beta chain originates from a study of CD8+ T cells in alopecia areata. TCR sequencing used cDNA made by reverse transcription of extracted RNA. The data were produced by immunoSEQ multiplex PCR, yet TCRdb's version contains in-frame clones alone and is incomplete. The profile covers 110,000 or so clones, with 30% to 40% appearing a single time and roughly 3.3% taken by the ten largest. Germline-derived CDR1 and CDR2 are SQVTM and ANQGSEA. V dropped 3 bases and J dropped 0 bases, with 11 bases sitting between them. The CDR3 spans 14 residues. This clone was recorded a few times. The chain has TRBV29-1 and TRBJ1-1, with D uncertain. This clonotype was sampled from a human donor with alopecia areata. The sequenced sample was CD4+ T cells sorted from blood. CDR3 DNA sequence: TGCAGCGTTGATAGAAGGAATATGAACACTGAAGCTTTCTTT. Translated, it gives CSVDRRNMNTEAFF.